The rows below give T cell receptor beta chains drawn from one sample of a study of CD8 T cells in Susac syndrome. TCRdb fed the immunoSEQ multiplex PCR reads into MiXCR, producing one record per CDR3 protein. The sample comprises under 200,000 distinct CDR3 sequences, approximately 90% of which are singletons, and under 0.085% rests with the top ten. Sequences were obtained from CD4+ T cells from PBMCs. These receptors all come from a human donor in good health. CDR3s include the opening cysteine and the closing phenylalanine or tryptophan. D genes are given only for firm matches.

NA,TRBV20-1,CSAHWGVLGEQYF
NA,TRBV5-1,CASSPRTAEANVLTF
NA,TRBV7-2,CASSLDGGGNTEAFF
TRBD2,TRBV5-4,CASSAGGVGATWNEQFF
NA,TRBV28,CASSRSSFRADTQYF
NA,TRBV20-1,CSARDPTQGMRESEQFF
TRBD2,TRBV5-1,CASSLELAEVNEQFF
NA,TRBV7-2,CASSLLDTSNTEAFF
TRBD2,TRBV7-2,CASSLRLAGGHETQYF
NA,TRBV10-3,CAISVNGVKNIQYF
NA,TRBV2,CASDRSNYGYTF
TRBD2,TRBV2,CASSGTSGYNEQFF
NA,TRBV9,CASSLQGTYQETQYF
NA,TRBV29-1,CSVGGHGTGELFF
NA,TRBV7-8,CASSTDDKGRTEAFF
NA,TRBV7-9,CASSGTYRTEAFF
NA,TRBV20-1,CSARDRRQVTTNEKLFF
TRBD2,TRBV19,CASIQRGGTDTQYF
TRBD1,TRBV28,CASSSQTGVGNQPQHF
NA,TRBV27,CATRLRAPPYNEQFF
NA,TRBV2,CASSEQGTEPQHF
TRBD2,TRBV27,CASSHGTRSTQYF
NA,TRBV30,CAWTPPDSEKLFF
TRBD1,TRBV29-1,CSVGDRDQPQHF
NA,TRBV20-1,CSATPGGGNYEQYF
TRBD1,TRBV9,CASSVAGTGGINEQFF
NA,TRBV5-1,CASSLTQIQETQYF
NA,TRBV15,CATSRAGESTDTQYF
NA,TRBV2,CASNLDSMFTGELFF
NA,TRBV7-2,CASSPVQGSETQYF
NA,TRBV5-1,CASSLGRLYNEQFF
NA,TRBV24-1,CATSSGDGGTEAFF
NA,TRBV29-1,CSVEMGVPYEQYF
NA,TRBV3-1,CASTPGTANSPLHF
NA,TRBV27,CASSFSTFQETQYF
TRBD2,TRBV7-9,CASSLGATSGNQDTQYF
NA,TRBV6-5,CASSPVPSPYEQYF
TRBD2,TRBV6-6,CATGGRDALQETQYF
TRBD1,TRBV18,CASSTGTGETQYF
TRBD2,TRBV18,CASSPLAGVNTGELFF
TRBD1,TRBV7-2,CASRQGVTETQYF
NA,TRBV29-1,CSVKTAVGLAQHF
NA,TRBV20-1,CSAREGRGQDTGELFF
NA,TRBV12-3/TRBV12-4,CASSLALGTGELFF
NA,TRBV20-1,CSARDLRVGETQYF
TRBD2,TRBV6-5,CASRRGVSYEQYF
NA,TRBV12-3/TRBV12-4,CASSSNTGLSGNTIYF
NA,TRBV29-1,CSVETDAETQYF
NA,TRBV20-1,CSAPTIAGPQHF
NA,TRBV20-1,CSAPPGPEGYTF
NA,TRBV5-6,CASSLNRNLYQETQYF
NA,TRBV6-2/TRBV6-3,CASRTPWNTEAFF
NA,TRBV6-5,CASRYTGYSTDTQYF
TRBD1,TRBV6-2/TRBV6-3,CASSLDRGRRDTQYF
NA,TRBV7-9,CASSLIGRVTGELFF
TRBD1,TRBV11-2,CASSRWGTAAPYEQYF
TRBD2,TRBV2,CASSPGLAASTDTQYF
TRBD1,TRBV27,CASSPRQGLDQPQHF